Listed here are 27 T cell receptor beta chains from one sample, sequenced in a study of Graves' ophthalmopathy and Graves' hyperthyroidism. RNA transcripts were the template, and TCR beta CDR3 regions were amplified from them. First-round RT-PCR used HTBI primers; second-round multiplex PCR followed. TCRdb used MiXCR to reprocess the multiplex PCR reads, holding one entry per CDR3 protein. This sample yields about 740,000 distinct CDR3 sequences, of which roughly two fifths are seen a single time; roughly 46% belongs to the top ten. Sequencing was done on a sample of peripheral blood. Receptors originate from an adult man with Graves' ophthalmopathy.

The sample holds many counts of this clonotype. The gene calls are TRBV10-3 and TRBJ2-6; D call uncertain. Germline CDR1 ENHRY, CDR2 SYGVKD. There are 13 residues in the CDR3. Trimming left V 2 bases short and J 4 bases short, with 3 bases between. The CDR3 loop is CAISEVGANVLTF. CDR3 DNA: TGTGCCATCAGTGAGGTGGGGGCCAACGTCCTGACTTTC.

With respect to this clonotype: Compared with germline, one end of the junction differs, possibly owing to a read error. The V gene is TRBV10-2, the J gene TRBJ2-5; TRBD1 matches 10 bases. The CDR3 is 17 residues long. Germline lookup yields CDR1 WSHSY and CDR2 SAAADI. The CDR3 region has the DNA TGTGCCAGCAGTCCCTACCGTCGGGGACAGGGGTTGGAGACCCAGTACTTC. Translating it yields CASSPYRRGQGLETQYF.

This clonotype was picked up a small number of times. The V and J genes are TRBV7-9 and TRBJ1-2; no reliable D call. Per germline, CDR1 SEHNR and CDR2 FQNEAQ (reference sequence). The ends were cut back, 1 base at V and 1 base at J, with 19 bases in the middle. CDR3 length equals 18 residues. In nucleotides, the CDR3 is TGTGCCAGCAGCTTAGGGGGAACCGGGTCCAAGTTTAACTATGGCTACACCTTC. This translates into CASSLGGTGSKFNYGYTF.

In regard to this clonotype: With a much larger clone just one base away, this may be a read error. The gene calls are TRBV7-9 and TRBJ2-5; D unclear. The J call could be wrong; TRBJ2-7 is a better fit for the DNA end. The germline V gene encodes CDR1 SEHNR and CDR2 FQNEAQ (reference sequence). This CDR3 has 14 amino acids. The CDR3 loop reads CASSLDAKVYEQYF. DNA for the CDR3: TGTGCCAGCAGCTTAGACGCTAAAGTCTACGAGCAGTACTTC.

This clonotype was counted ten times or more. This chain links TRBV12-3 or TRBV12-4 with TRBJ1-1; D not resolved. The CDR3 is made up of 11 amino acids. The germline V and J ends were trimmed by 6 bases and 1 base, with 3 bases remaining between them. The CDR3 spells CASSKNTEAFF. The CDR3 coding sequence is TGTGCCAGCAGCAAGAACACTGAAGCTTTCTTT.

This clonotype was observed a handful of times. The chain carries TRBV10-3 and TRBJ1-2, with 9 bases matching TRBD1. CDR1 ENHRY and CDR2 SYGVKD come from the germline V gene. With 10 bases clipped from V and 2 bases from J, the junction kept 11 bases outside the gene matches. This CDR3 is built from 15 residues. The CDR3: CASIKGTGTNYGYTF. The CDR3 coding sequence is TGTGCCAGCATTAAGGGGACAGGGACGAACTATGGCTACACCTTC.

The rearrangement links TRBV20-1 to TRBJ2-5, with 10 bases fitting TRBD1. Trimming cost V 7 bases and J 5 bases; bases outside gene matches: 10. CDR3 length: 14 amino acids. Looked up from germline, CDR1 is DFQATT and CDR2 is SNEGSKA (reference sequence). The CDR3 loop is CSVSFGDRGETQYF. Written as DNA, the CDR3 is TGCAGTGTATCGTTTGGGGACAGGGGCGAGACCCAGTACTTC.

The table lists this clonotype with a few counts. A junction end diverges from the germline sequence, so it may reflect a read error. V gene TRBV12-3 or TRBV12-4 combines with J gene TRBJ2-5, with a weak D call TRBD1 (5 bases). CDR3 length: 11 residues. The CDR3 is CASSEGTRGNF. The CDR3 DNA is TGTGCCAGCAGTGAAGGTACAAGGGGTAACTTC.

This clonotype was found once. The J gene is TRBJ1-2, the V gene TRBV9; 7 bases line up with TRBD1. Germline loops: CDR1 SGDLS, CDR2 YYNGEE. CDR3 length: 16 residues. V lost 4 bases, J lost 3 bases, and 12 bases stayed unmatched. DNA of the CDR3: TGTGCCAGCAGCCCAGAACGACCCACAGGGGACTATGGCTACACCTTC. Translation: CASSPERPTGDYGYTF.

At least ten counts were recorded for this clonotype. The chain carries TRBV29-1 and TRBJ1-1; 7 bases are shared with TRBD1. Germline CDR1 is SQVTM and CDR2 is ANQGSEA. The CDR3 runs to 11 residues. V lost 7 bases and J lost 11; bases outside the gene matches: 10. The CDR3: CSGGQGGAAFF. CDR3 coding DNA: TGCAGCGGCGGCCAGGGGGGGGCGGCTTTCTTT.

A word on this clonotype: Without the conserved terminal phenylalanine or tryptophan, this CDR3 likely stems from a read error. The limits of the CDR3 on the DNA are not certain, so only TCRdb's listed CDR3 is given. The chain joins TRBV7-9 to TRBJ2-2; TRBD2 reflects the table's D call only, with no check against the DNA. A total of 10 residues make up the CDR3, ends included. Germline values: CDR1 SEHNR, CDR2 FQNEAQ (reference sequence). CDR3 amino acids: CASSLARGAS.

The chain couples TRBV2 to TRBJ1-6, with TRBD1 identical over 7 bases. Germline loops: CDR1 SNHLY, CDR2 FYNNEI. The ends lost 7 bases at V and 7 bases at J; junction bases unmatched: 7. CDR3 size: 14 residues. The CDR3 DNA reads as TGTGCCAGCATTACAGGGGCCAGCAATTCACCCCTCCACTTT. This sequence encodes CASITGASNSPLHF. Variable domain in full (rest from reference TRBV2 and TRBJ1-6): EPEVTQTPSHQVTQMGQEVILRCVPISNHLYFYWYRQILGQKVEFLVSFYNNEISEKSEIFDDQFSVERPDGSNFTLKIRSTKLEDSAMYFCASITGASNSPLHFGNGTRLTVT.

The chain links TRBV7-3 to TRBJ2-2; 7 bases align to TRBD1. CDR1 is SGHTA and CDR2 is FQGTGA in the germline V gene. The V segment lost 5 bases and the J segment 3 bases; nucleotides outside the gene matches: 6. The CDR3 contains 15 residues. Here the CDR3 DNA reads TGTGCCAGCAGCCCACACAGGGGTGACACCGGGGAGCTGTTTTTT. Translation gives CASSPHRGDTGELFF.

This clonotype has a count of ten or more. The V call is TRBV10-3, the J call TRBJ2-7, with 7 bases lining up with TRBD1. In germline, CDR1 is ENHRY, CDR2 SYGVKD. Trimming at V came to 6 bases and at J to 0 bases, leaving 5 bases not matched to a gene. The CDR3 has 14 amino acids. The CDR3: CAIRPGQTSYEQYF. The CDR3 nucleotides read TGTGCCATCAGACCGGGACAGACCTCCTACGAGCAGTACTTC.

The chain recombines TRBV7-1 with TRBJ2-7; D ambiguous. TRBV7-1 falls under the ORF class, with uncertain function. The CDR3 runs to 13 residues. The V end lost 3 bases, the J end lost 4 bases, and 10 bases lay between the germline ends. Written as DNA, the CDR3 is TGTGCCAGCAGCTCCCACGGTGAGTACGAGCAGTACTTC. It translates to CASSSHGEYEQYF.

This clonotype was recorded a few times. The chain joins TRBV20-1 to TRBJ2-7; D gene unclear. Germline assignment: CDR1 DFQATT and CDR2 SNEGSKA (reference sequence). V dropped 4 bases and J dropped 6 bases, with 16 bases sitting between them. This CDR3 has 13 amino acids. The CDR3 sequence is CSAIPGPFGEQYF. CDR3 coding DNA: TGCAGTGCTATACCGGGCCCCTTCGGCGAGCAGTACTTC.

The chain employs TRBV6-5 and TRBJ1-1; TRBD1 aligns across 7 bases. Germline V gene data show CDR1 as MNHEY and CDR2 as SVGAGI. The trim removed 5 bases at V and 8 bases at J, leaving 5 bases unmatched. The CDR3 extends over 12 amino acids. The CDR3 DNA is TGTGCCAGCAGTCGAGGGACAGAGGAAGCTTTCTTT. Protein product: CASSRGTEEAFF.

This clonotype was recorded a few times. The J gene is TRBJ2-5, the V gene TRBV7-2, with 7 positions matching TRBD2. The CDR3 has 15 residues. CDR1 and CDR2 (germline): SGHTA, FQGNSA. The V gene end was trimmed by 4 bases and the J gene end by 4 bases; junction bases not matched to a gene: 9. The CDR3 DNA reads as TGTGCCAGCAGCTCCCCCTCTGGGGGGGGAGAGACCCAGTACTTC. This translates into CASSSPSGGGETQYF. The full variable domain, its missing parts supplied by reference TRBV7-2 and TRBJ2-5, is GAGVSQSPSNKVTEKGKDVELRCDPISGHTALYWYRQSLGQGLEFLIYFQGNSAPDKSGLPSDRFSAERTGGSVSTLTIQRTQQEDSAVYLCASSSPSGGGETQYFGPGTRLLVL.

This clonotype was detected only a few times. The rearrangement links TRBV3-1 to TRBJ1-4; D not certain. Per the germline V gene, CDR1 is LGHDT and CDR2 is YNNKEL (reference sequence). V dropped 6 bases and J dropped 2 bases, with 10 bases sitting between them. This CDR3 is built from 14 residues. The CDR3 loop reads CASRGTDTNEKLFF. DNA for the CDR3: TGTGCCAGCAGGGGTACTGACACTAATGAAAAACTGTTTTTT. The variable domain in full, completed from reference TRBV3-1 and TRBJ1-4, reads DTAVSQTPKYLVTQMGNDKSIKCEQNLGHDTMYWYKQDSKKFLKIMFSYNNKELIINETVPNRFSPKSPDKAHLNLHINSLELGDSAVYFCASRGTDTNEKLFFGSGTQLSVL.

This clonotype has only a few counts. The chain combines TRBV11-1 with TRBJ2-6; D is possibly TRBD2 (6 bases). Germline lookup yields CDR1 SGHAT and CDR2 FQDESV (reference sequence). V lost 7 bases to trimming and J lost 0 bases, with 19 bases between them. This CDR3 is built from 18 residues. CDR3 coding DNA: TGTGCCAGCAACTCCTTGCTAGGGGAGGACTCTGGGGCCAACGTCCTGACTTTC. Translation gives CASNSLLGEDSGANVLTF.

V gene TRBV7-8 combines with J gene TRBJ1-4; no clear D. The CDR3 sequence is 14 residues long. Germline V gene sequence: CDR1 SGHVS, CDR2 FQNEAQ. V was trimmed by 5 bases and J by 5 bases, leaving 12 bases between them. The CDR3 spells CASSLGPMNEKLFF. As DNA, the CDR3 is TGTGCCAGCAGCCTTGGTCCAATGAATGAAAAACTGTTTTTT.

Worth noting for this clonotype: Relative to the germline gene, one junction end is altered; a read error may explain this. The rearrangement uses TRBV20-1 and TRBJ2-6, with D possibly being TRBD1 (6 bases). CDR1 and CDR2 from the germline V gene are DFQATT and SNEGSKA (reference sequence). The CDR3 has 12 residues. The CDR3 spells CSAAYRAYVLTF. CDR3 in DNA: TGCAGTGCTGCGTACAGGGCCTACGTCCTGACTTTC.

The V call is TRBV2, the J call TRBJ2-7; D is uncertain. V was cut by 6 bases and J by 3 bases, with 18 bases left in between. The CDR3 consists of 15 residues. Germline values: CDR1 SNHLY, CDR2 FYNNEI. CDR3 nucleotide sequence: TGTGCCAGCAGCGTTGTGTACCCCTCCTACTACGAGCAGTACTTC. Its translation: CASSVVYPSYYEQYF.

This clonotype was detected only a few times. The chain is built from TRBV6-1 and TRBJ1-4; D call uncertain. V lost 6 bases and J 6 bases, leaving 14 bases between the germline ends. This CDR3 spans 14 amino acids. CDR1 MNHNS and CDR2 SASEGT come from the germline V gene. CDR3 amino acids: CASSLGRVDEKLFF. CDR3 bases: TGTGCCAGCAGCTTAGGTCGGGTGGATGAAAAACTGTTTTTT.

This rearrangement joins TRBV25-1 to TRBJ2-7, with D tentatively TRBD2 (5 bases). The CDR3 is 17 residues long. Trimming stripped 6 bases from V and 0 bases from J, with 21 bases between. Germline V gene data show CDR1 as MGHDK and CDR2 as SYGVNS. CDR3 in DNA: TGTGCCAGCAGCCGACGTCCCAGCGGATCTAGCTCCTACGAGCAGTACTTC. This sequence encodes CASSRRPSGSSSYEQYF.

This chain links TRBV5-4 with TRBJ2-7; possible D gene TRBD1, 6 bases. The V gene lost 0 bases and the J gene lost 2 bases, with 12 bases spanning the gap. CDR1 is SGHNT, CDR2 YYREEE, per germline (reference sequence). The CDR3 loop spans 15 amino acids. The DNA for the CDR3 is TGTGCCAGCAGCTTGGATCAGGGGCGTCCCTACGAGCAGTACTTC. It yields the protein CASSLDQGRPYEQYF. The full variable domain, completed using reference TRBV5-4 and TRBJ2-7, is ETGVTQSPTHLIKTRGQQVTLRCSSQSGHNTVSWYQQALGQGPQFIFQYYREEENGRGNFPPRFSGLQFPNYSSELNVNALELDDSALYLCASSLDQGRPYEQYFGPGTRLTVT.

The chain couples TRBV7-9 to TRBJ1-1; D call uncertain. CDR1 and CDR2 (germline): SEHNR, FQNEAQ (reference sequence). Deletions cut 6 bases from V and 3 bases from J, with 14 bases between. The CDR3 spans 14 residues. CDR3 bases: TGTGCCAGCAGTCCCCCCCGGAGGTACACTGAAGCTTTCTTT. Translating gives CASSPPRRYTEAFF.